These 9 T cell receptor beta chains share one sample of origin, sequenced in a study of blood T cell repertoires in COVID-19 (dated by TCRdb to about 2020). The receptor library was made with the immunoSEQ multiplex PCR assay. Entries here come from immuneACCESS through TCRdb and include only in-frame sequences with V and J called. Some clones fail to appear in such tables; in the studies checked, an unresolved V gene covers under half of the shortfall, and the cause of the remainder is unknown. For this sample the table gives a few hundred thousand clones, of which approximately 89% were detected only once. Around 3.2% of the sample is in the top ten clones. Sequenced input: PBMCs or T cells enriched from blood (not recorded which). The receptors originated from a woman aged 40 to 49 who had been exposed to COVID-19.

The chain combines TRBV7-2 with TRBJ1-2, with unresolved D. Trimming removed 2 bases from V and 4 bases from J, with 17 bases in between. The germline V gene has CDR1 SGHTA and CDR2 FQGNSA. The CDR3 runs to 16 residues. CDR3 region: CASSLTAGSIGYGYTF. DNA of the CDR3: TGTGCCAGCAGCTTAACGGCAGGTTCTATAGGCTATGGCTACACCTTC.

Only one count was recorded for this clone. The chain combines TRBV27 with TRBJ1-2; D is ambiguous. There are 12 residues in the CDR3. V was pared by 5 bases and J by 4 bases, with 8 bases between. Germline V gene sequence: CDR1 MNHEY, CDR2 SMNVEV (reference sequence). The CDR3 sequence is CASSLAGYGYTF. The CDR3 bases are TGTGCCAGCAGTCTTGCCGGCTATGGCTACACCTTC.

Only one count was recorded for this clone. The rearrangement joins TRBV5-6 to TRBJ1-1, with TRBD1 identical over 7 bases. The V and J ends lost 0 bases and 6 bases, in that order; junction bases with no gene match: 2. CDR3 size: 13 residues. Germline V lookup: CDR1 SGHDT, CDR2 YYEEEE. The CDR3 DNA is TGTGCCAGCAGCTTGGACAGGGGCGCTGAAGCTTTCTTT. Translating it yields CASSLDRGAEAFF.

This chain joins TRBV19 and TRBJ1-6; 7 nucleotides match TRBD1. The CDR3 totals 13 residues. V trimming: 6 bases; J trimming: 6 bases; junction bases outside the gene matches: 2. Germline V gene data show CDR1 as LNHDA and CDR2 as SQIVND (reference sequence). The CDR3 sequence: CASRAGGNSPLHF. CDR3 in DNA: TGTGCCAGTAGGGCAGGGGGTAATTCACCCCTCCACTTT.

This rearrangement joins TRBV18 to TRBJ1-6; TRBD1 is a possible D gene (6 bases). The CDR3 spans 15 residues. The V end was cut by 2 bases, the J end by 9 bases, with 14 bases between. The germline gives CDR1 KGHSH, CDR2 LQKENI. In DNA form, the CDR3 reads TGTGCCAGCTCACCAGGCGGGCAGGGGAGTTCACCCCTCCACTTT. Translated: CASSPGGQGSSPLHF.

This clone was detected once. The chain's CDR3 is CASSTGGVDGYTF. CDR3 in DNA: TGTGCCAGCAGCACTGGGGGGGTGGATGGCTACACCTTC. The genes are TRBV12-3 or TRBV12-4 and TRBJ1-2, with D maybe TRBD1 (5 bases). The ends were cut back, 6 bases at V and 6 bases at J, with 14 bases in the middle. This CDR3 is built from 13 residues.

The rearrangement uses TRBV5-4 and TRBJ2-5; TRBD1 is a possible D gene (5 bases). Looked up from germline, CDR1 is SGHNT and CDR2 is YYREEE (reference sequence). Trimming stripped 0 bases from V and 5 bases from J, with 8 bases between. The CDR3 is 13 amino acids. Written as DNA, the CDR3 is TGTGCCAGCAGCTTGGCCGCAGGGGAGACCCAGTACTTC. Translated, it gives CASSLAAGETQYF.

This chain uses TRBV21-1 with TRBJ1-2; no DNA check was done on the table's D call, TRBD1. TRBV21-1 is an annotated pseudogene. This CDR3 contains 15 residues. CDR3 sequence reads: CASSKKTVDNYGYTF. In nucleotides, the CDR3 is TGTGCCAGCAGCAAAAAGACAGTAGATAACTATGGCTACACCTTC.

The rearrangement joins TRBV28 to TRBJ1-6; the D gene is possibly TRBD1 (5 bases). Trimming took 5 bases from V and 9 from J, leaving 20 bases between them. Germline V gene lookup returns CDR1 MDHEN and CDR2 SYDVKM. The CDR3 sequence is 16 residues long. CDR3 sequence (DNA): TGTGCCAGCAGTCCCCCGTTGGGCGGAGGGGCTTCACCCCTCCACTTT. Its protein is CASSPPLGGGASPLHF.